These 31 T cell receptor beta chains originate from one sample sequenced in a study of blood T cell repertoires in COVID-19 (dated by TCRdb to the early 2020s). Library preparation employed the immunoSEQ multiplex PCR assay. The table comes from immuneACCESS by way of TCRdb, which keeps in-frame sequences with V and J called. Part of the clones is missing from these tables; in studies checked, under half for an unresolved V gene and the rest for unknown reasons. The sample data list about 140,000 clones, and 75% to 90% of these were observed just once. The ten largest clones capture approximately 2.8% of the sample. The sequenced material came from peripheral blood. The source of these receptors is a woman in her sixties with active COVID-19.

This clone appeared once. The chain combines TRBV11-2 with TRBJ2-5, with TRBD1 as a possible D gene (5 bases). Germline V gene data show CDR1 as SGHAT and CDR2 as FQNNGV. The CDR3 extends over 13 amino acids. The V gene lost 4 bases and the J gene lost 5 bases, with 11 bases spanning the gap. In DNA form, the CDR3 reads TGTGCCAGCAGCTCACAGGCTGGGGAGACCCAGTACTTC. Its protein is CASSSQAGETQYF.

The rearrangement joins TRBV7-2 to TRBJ2-3, with 7 bases lining up with TRBD2. This CDR3 comprises 15 residues. Germline CDR1 reads SGHTA; CDR2 reads FQGNSA. The J segment lost 2 bases and the V segment lost 4 bases, leaving 6 bases of the junction unmatched. Here the CDR3 reads CASSYRAGPTDTQYF. In nucleotides, the CDR3 is TGTGCCAGCAGCTACCGAGCGGGGCCCACAGATACGCAGTATTTT.

The chain links TRBV9 to TRBJ2-3, with 10 bases aligning to TRBD1. This CDR3 region has 19 residues. The V and J ends lost 2 bases and 6 bases, in that order; junction bases with no gene match: 18. Germline values: CDR1 SGDLS, CDR2 YYNGEE. CDR3 bases: TGTGCCAGCAGCGTGGACAGGGGGTGGAGGGTAGATTTGTTGGATACGCAGTATTTT. Its translation is CASSVDRGWRVDLLDTQYF.

The gene calls are TRBV7-2 and TRBJ2-7, with D perhaps matching TRBD2 (5 bases). Trimming shortened V by 8 bases and J by 5 bases, and 13 bases separated the two germline ends. The CDR3 contains 12 residues. Germline V gives CDR1 SGHTA, CDR2 FQGNSA. The CDR3 sequence is CASRLTPDEQYF. CDR3 sequence (DNA): TGTGCCAGCCGACTAACTCCCGACGAGCAGTACTTC.

V is TRBV27 and J is TRBJ2-7; perhaps TRBD2 as D (5 bases). CDR3 length: 14 amino acids. V lost 0 bases, J lost 3 bases, and 9 bases lay in between. CDR1 and CDR2 from the germline V gene are MNHEY and SMNVEV (reference sequence). CDR3 sequence reads: CASSLSRAYYEQYF. The DNA of the CDR3 is TGTGCCAGCAGTTTATCGAGGGCCTACTACGAGCAGTACTTC.

The CDR3 DNA reads as TGTGCCAGTACTCCCGGAGGGACCTATAATTCACCCCTCCACTTT. This codes for CASTPGGTYNSPLHF. The chain uses TRBV19 and TRBJ1-6, with D unclear. Trimming took off 7 bases at V and 2 bases at J, with 12 bases between the two ends. CDR1 is LNHDA and CDR2 is SQIVND in the germline V gene (reference sequence). CDR3 size: 15 residues.

This sequence joins TRBV5-1 and TRBJ2-3; tentatively, D is TRBD2 (6 bases). Germline assignment: CDR1 SGHRS and CDR2 YFSETQ. Deletions cut 2 bases from V and 4 bases from J, with 8 bases between. The CDR3 spans 13 residues. The CDR3 DNA sequence: TGCGCCAGCAGCTTCGCGGGATCAGATACGCAGTATTTT. Translated: CASSFAGSDTQYF.

In its sample, this clone was seen a few times. This chain links TRBV27 with TRBJ1-4; 8 bases line up with TRBD1. CDR3 length: 18 residues. With 6 bases clipped from V and 10 bases from J, the junction kept 22 bases outside the gene matches. The germline gives CDR1 MNHEY, CDR2 SMNVEV (reference sequence). The CDR3 nucleotides are TGTGCCAGCAGAGACGCACAGGGGGTATACGGAAAAATGGGAAAACTGTTTTTT. It translates to CASRDAQGVYGKMGKLFF.

The chain carries TRBV6-5 and TRBJ1-1, with a tentative D call TRBD1 (5 bases). Looked up from germline, CDR1 is MNHEY and CDR2 is SVGAGI. The CDR3 is 15 amino acids. With 4 bases removed from V and 5 bases from J, the gap between germline ends came to 17 bases. The CDR3 nucleotides read TGTGCCAGCAGTTTGGGCTGGGGCATAGGTACTGAAGCTTTCTTT. Its protein product is CASSLGWGIGTEAFF.

The chain couples TRBV28 to TRBJ1-4, with 12 bases lining up with TRBD1. Germline CDR1 reads MDHEN; CDR2 reads SYDVKM. Trimming at V came to 10 bases and at J to 4 bases, leaving 7 bases not matched to a gene. The CDR3 has 15 amino acids. The DNA of the CDR3 is TGTGCCACCCGGGACAGGGGGCTTGGTAATGAAAAACTGTTTTTT. Its translation is CATRDRGLGNEKLFF.

This clone was seen more than once but under ten times. V gene TRBV28 combines with J gene TRBJ2-7; D may be TRBD2 (6 bases). The germline gives CDR1 MDHEN, CDR2 SYDVKM. The CDR3 consists of 15 residues. The V end lost 5 bases, the J end lost 5 bases, and 19 bases lay between the germline ends. The DNA of the CDR3 is TGTGCCAGCAGTCCCCGTACCGGGGGTTACCACGAGCAGTACTTC. Amino acids: CASSPRTGGYHEQYF.

V is TRBV6-1 and J is TRBJ2-6; D possibly corresponds to TRBD2 (6 bases). V was clipped by 3 bases and J by 1 base, with 13 bases between them. Germline V gene lookup returns CDR1 MNHNS and CDR2 SASEGT. CDR3 length: 17 residues. CDR3 coding DNA: TGTGCCAGCAGTGATGCGGGACCGTTGTCTGGGGCCAACGTCCTGACTTTC. Its translation: CASSDAGPLSGANVLTF.

This chain connects TRBV7-9 to TRBJ1-1; D unresolved. Trimming pared 3 bases from V and 8 bases from J, leaving 7 bases between. Germline-derived CDR1 and CDR2 are SEHNR and FQNEAQ (reference sequence). The CDR3 runs to 11 residues. CDR3 coding DNA: TGTGCCAGCAGCTTTACGGGGGAAGCTTTCTTT. Translating it yields CASSFTGEAFF.

The chain couples TRBV14 to TRBJ2-4, with TRBD2 identical over 13 bases. J gave up 1 base and V 3 bases, and 6 bases lay outside the gene matches. The CDR3 has 18 amino acids. Germline lookup yields CDR1 SGHDN and CDR2 FVKESK. CDR3 region: CASSQGLAGTIAKNIQYF. The DNA for the CDR3 is TGTGCCAGCAGCCAGGGACTAGCGGGAACGATTGCCAAAAACATTCAGTACTTC.

The chain couples TRBV21-1 to TRBJ2-5; the table calls TRBD2, which could not be checked here. TRBV21-1 represents a pseudogene. CDR3 length: 18 residues. The CDR3 loop is CASSTRRTDGPTIKTQYF. The CDR3 bases are TGTGCCAGCAGCACAAGACGGACGGACGGGCCGACTATCAAGACCCAGTACTTC.

This clone has only one observation. The gene calls are TRBV18 and TRBJ1-1; D perhaps matches TRBD1 (5 bases). The CDR3 is 16 amino acids. V shed 0 bases and J shed 3 bases, with 14 bases lying between them. Germline loops: CDR1 KGHSH, CDR2 LQKENI. The chain's CDR3 is CASSPPGSRGDTEAFF. The CDR3 coding sequence is TGTGCCAGCTCACCACCGGGGTCCCGGGGGGACACTGAAGCTTTCTTT.

The J gene is TRBJ2-2, the V gene TRBV28; TRBD1 matches 10 bases. The CDR3 runs to 17 residues. V lost 5 bases and J lost 2; bases outside the gene matches: 8. CDR1 is MDHEN, CDR2 SYDVKM, per germline. CDR3 region: CASSPPRDRGNTGELFF. For the CDR3, the DNA is TGTGCCAGCAGTCCCCCTAGGGACAGGGGTAACACCGGGGAGCTGTTTTTT.

This sequence joins TRBV19 and TRBJ1-2; 7 nucleotides match TRBD1. Trimming took 5 bases from V and 3 from J; bases not matched to a gene: 12. The germline V gene has CDR1 LNHDA and CDR2 SQIVND (reference sequence). The CDR3 has 16 residues. The CDR3 sequence: CASSHGRGITYYGYTF. DNA of the CDR3: TGTGCCAGTAGTCACGGCAGGGGGATTACTTACTATGGCTACACCTTC.

This chain's CDR3 is CASRRLAAQDYEQYF. The CDR3 DNA reads TGTGCCAGCAGGCGGTTAGCGGCACAGGACTACGAGCAGTACTTC. This sequence joins TRBV28 and TRBJ2-7; D might be TRBD2 (6 bases). Trimming cost V 6 bases and J 3 bases, with 18 bases left between them. Germline CDR1 MDHEN, CDR2 SYDVKM. The CDR3 spans 15 residues. Looking up the rest from reference TRBV28 and TRBJ2-7 gives the full variable domain: DVKVTQSSRYLVKRTGEKVFLECVQDMDHENMFWYRQDPGLGLRLIYFSYDVKMKEKGDIPEGYSVSREKKERFSLILESASTNQTSMYLCASRRLAAQDYEQYFGPGTRLTVT.

This chain connects TRBV28 to TRBJ1-2, with 7 bases identical to TRBD1. With V trimmed by 6 bases and J by 3 bases, 7 bases remained unmatched. CDR1 and CDR2 (germline): MDHEN, SYDVKM. CDR3 length: 14 residues. In DNA form, the CDR3 reads TGTGCCAGCAGACTAACAGGGGCGGACTATGGCTACACCTTC. It codes for CASRLTGADYGYTF.

V is TRBV7-8 and J is TRBJ2-7; 7 bases agree with TRBD1. The germline CDR1 and CDR2 sequences are SGHVS and FQNEAQ. The length of the CDR3 is 14 residues. The junction had 7 bases not matched to a gene; V was cut back by 5 bases and J by 3 bases. The CDR3: CASSLTGKGYEQYF. As DNA, the CDR3 is TGTGCCAGCAGCCTGACAGGGAAGGGCTACGAGCAGTACTTC.

The chain's CDR3 is CASSPTGSDTQYF. The CDR3 DNA sequence: TGTGCCAGCAGCCCTACAGGGTCCGATACGCAGTATTTT. This chain connects TRBV7-6 to TRBJ2-3; a possible D gene is TRBD1 (6 bases). The germline V and J ends were trimmed by 5 bases and 6 bases, with 12 bases remaining between them. CDR1 and CDR2 from the germline V gene are SGHVS and FNYEAQ. This CDR3 has 13 amino acids. Full variable domain (remainder filled in from reference TRBV7-6 and TRBJ2-3): GAGVSQSPRYKVTKRGQDVALRCDPISGHVSLYWYRQALGQGPEFLTYFNYEAQQDKSGLPNDRFSAERPEGSISTLTIQRTEQRDSAMYRCASSPTGSDTQYFGPGTRLTVL.

CDR3 loop: CASSQDAGPGELFF. CDR3 DNA: TGCGCCAGCAGCCAAGACGCGGGGCCCGGGGAGCTGTTTTTT. The genes are TRBV4-3 and TRBJ2-2; tentatively, D is TRBD2 (6 bases). The V gene lost 0 bases and the J gene lost 6 bases, with 8 bases spanning the gap. CDR3 length: 14 amino acids. Germline V gene data show CDR1 as LGHNA and CDR2 as YSLEER.

The V gene is TRBV6-6, the J gene TRBJ1-1; 7 bases line up with TRBD1. CDR3 length equals 15 residues. The trim removed 0 bases at V and 1 base at J, leaving 2 bases unmatched. Germline CDR1 and CDR2: MNHNY and SVGAGI (reference sequence). The CDR3 protein is CASSYSNRGNTEAFF. The DNA for the CDR3 is TGTGCCAGCAGTTACTCGAACAGGGGGAACACTGAAGCTTTCTTT.

The V and J genes are TRBV7-3 and TRBJ2-1; 14 nucleotides agree with TRBD2. Germline V gives CDR1 SGHTA, CDR2 FQGTGA. The CDR3 loop spans 18 amino acids. J gave up 7 bases and V 3 bases, and 11 bases lay outside the gene matches. CDR3 residues: CASSFRPGLAGEKNEQFF. CDR3 nucleotides: TGTGCCAGCAGCTTCAGACCGGGACTAGCGGGAGAAAAGAATGAGCAGTTCTTC.

The chain has TRBV10-2 and TRBJ1-6; D call uncertain. V lost 3 bases to trimming and J lost 7 bases, with 4 bases between them. Germline CDR1 reads WSHSY; CDR2 reads SAAADI. There are 12 residues in the CDR3. The CDR3 spells CASSDVNSPLHF. CDR3 DNA sequence: TGCGCCAGCAGTGACGTGAATTCACCCCTCCACTTT.

This chain links TRBV29-1 with TRBJ2-3, with D perhaps TRBD2 (6 bases). The germline gives CDR1 SQVTM, CDR2 ANQGSEA. This CDR3 comprises 15 residues. V lost 7 bases to trimming and J lost 5 bases, with 22 bases between them. CDR3 region: CSAPRFVGGVDTQYF. For the CDR3, the DNA is TGCAGCGCCCCGCGGTTTGTGGGAGGAGTAGATACGCAGTATTTT.

The chain links TRBV27 to TRBJ2-5; the match to TRBD1 covers 7 bases. Germline V gives CDR1 MNHEY, CDR2 SMNVEV (reference sequence). Trimming at V came to 0 bases and at J to 5 bases, leaving 6 bases not matched to a gene. CDR3 length equals 15 residues. The CDR3 loop reads CASSLSGGGWETQYF. The CDR3 DNA sequence: TGTGCCAGCAGTTTATCAGGGGGCGGGTGGGAGACCCAGTACTTC.

This clone has only a few counts. This chain joins TRBV28 and TRBJ1-6, with D perhaps matching TRBD1 (5 bases). The CDR3 totals 14 residues. The V and J ends lost 2 bases and 13 bases respectively, with 15 bases between them. Germline lookup yields CDR1 MDHEN and CDR2 SYDVKM. This CDR3 is CASSLTARGTPLHF. The CDR3 bases are TGTGCCAGCAGTTTAACGGCACGGGGGACGCCCCTCCACTTT.

The chain recombines TRBV4-2 with TRBJ1-2; D is possibly TRBD1 (5 bases). The CDR3 is 16 amino acids. Germline V gene lookup returns CDR1 LGHNA and CDR2 YNFKEQ. The ends were cut back, 1 base at V and 8 bases at J, with 20 bases in the middle. The CDR3 here is CASSQALYRMGIGYTF. The CDR3 region has the DNA TGTGCCAGCAGCCAAGCTTTGTACAGGATGGGTATAGGCTACACCTTC.

This CDR3 reads CASSLTGPYGYTF. The CDR3 coding sequence is TGCGCCAGCAGTCTTACAGGGCCATACGGCTACACCTTC. This chain links TRBV5-1 with TRBJ1-2; a weak D match, TRBD1 (6 bases). The CDR3 consists of 13 residues. CDR1 and CDR2 (germline): SGHRS, YFSETQ. V lost 5 bases, J lost 8 bases, and 16 bases lay in between.